Here is one TCR beta chain with its context. Its antigen is not identified. The sample belongs to a study of post-analysis software for immune sequencing data. Whole-study results and caveats: Elevated frequency relative to controls characterized roughly five TRBV segments in patients, TRBV5-6, TRBV5-1 and TRBV20-1 among them.

Germline V gene data show CDR1 as SQVTM and CDR2 as ANQGSEA. CDR3 length: 13 residues. Unique molecular identifiers were built into the TCR beta cDNA libraries. TCRdb analysed the PCR reads with MiXCR anew, one entry per CDR3 protein. This table holds about 770,000 distinct CDR3 sequences, just over 45% found once. The sequenced sample was blood. The TCR comes from a girl between 10 and 17 years old with multiple sclerosis. The chain carries TRBV29-1 and TRBJ2-1; 8 nucleotides align to TRBD2. The J call may be incorrect, as the DNA end agrees better with TRBJ2-7. The CDR3 sequence: CSVETTGGNEQYF. Written as DNA, the CDR3 is TGCAGCGTTGAGACGACGGGGGGGAATGAGCAGTACTTC.